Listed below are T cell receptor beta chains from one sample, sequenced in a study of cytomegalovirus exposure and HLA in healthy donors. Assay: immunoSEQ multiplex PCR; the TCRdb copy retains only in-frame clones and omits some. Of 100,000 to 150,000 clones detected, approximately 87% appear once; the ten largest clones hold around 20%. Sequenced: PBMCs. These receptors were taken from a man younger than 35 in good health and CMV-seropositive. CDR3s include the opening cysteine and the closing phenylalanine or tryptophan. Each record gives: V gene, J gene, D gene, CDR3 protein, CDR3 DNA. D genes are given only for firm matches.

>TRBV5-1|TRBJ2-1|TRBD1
CASRFGGQGGNEQFF
TGCGCCAGCAGATTTGGGGGACAGGGAGGTAATGAGCAGTTCTTC
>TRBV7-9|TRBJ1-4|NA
CASSLGAGWNEKLFF
TGTGCCAGCAGCTTAGGGGCAGGGTGGAATGAAAAACTGTTTTTT
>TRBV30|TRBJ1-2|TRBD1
CACPQGIPNYGYTF
TGTGCCTGTCCACAGGGGATCCCTAACTATGGCTACACCTTC
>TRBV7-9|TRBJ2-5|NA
CASSLGPGVTGEETQYF
TGTGCCAGCAGCCTGGGGCCGGGGGTAACAGGGGAAGAGACCCAGTACTTC
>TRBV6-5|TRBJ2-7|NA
CASSYMTGYEQYF
TGTGCCAGCAGTTACATGACTGGCTACGAGCAGTACTTC
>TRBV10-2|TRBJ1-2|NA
CASSEIPRGSGYTF
TGCGCCAGCAGTGAGATCCCCCGCGGCTCTGGCTACACCTTC
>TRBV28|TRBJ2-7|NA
CASSFFSSSYEQYF
TGTGCCAGCAGTTTTTTCTCTAGCTCCTACGAGCAGTACTTC
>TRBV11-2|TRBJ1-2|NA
CASSRVMSYTF
TGTGCCAGCAGCCGAGTCATGAGCTACACCTTC
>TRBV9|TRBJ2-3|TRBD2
CASSGGLAVDTQYF
TGTGCCAGCAGCGGGGGACTAGCCGTAGATACGCAGTATTTT
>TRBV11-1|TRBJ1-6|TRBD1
CASSLDPGQGRSPLHF
TGTGCCAGCAGCTTAGATCCCGGACAGGGGAGATCACCCCTCCACTTT
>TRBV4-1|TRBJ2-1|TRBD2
CASSQGGRGGPTDEQFF
TGCGCCAGCAGCCAAGGGGGCCGGGGGGGTCCCACCGATGAGCAGTTCTTC
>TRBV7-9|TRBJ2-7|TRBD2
CASSPISGGLYEQYF
TGTGCCAGCAGCCCAATTAGCGGGGGCCTCTACGAGCAGTACTTC
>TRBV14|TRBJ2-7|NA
CASSQDIGTGRHEQYF
TGTGCCAGCAGCCAAGACATCGGCACAGGAAGGCACGAGCAGTACTTC
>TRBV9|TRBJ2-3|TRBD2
CASSAGGDTQYF
TGTGCCAGCAGCGCGGGGGGGGATACGCAGTATTTT
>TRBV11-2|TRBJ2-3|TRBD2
CASSLETSGGAMTDTQYF
TGTGCCAGCAGCTTAGAGACTAGCGGGGGGGCCATGACAGATACGCAGTATTTT
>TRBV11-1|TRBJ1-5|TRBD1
CASSLAWDRPQHF
TGTGCCAGCAGCTTGGCCTGGGACAGGCCCCAGCATTTT
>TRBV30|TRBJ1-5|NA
CAWSVAGLGYSNQPQHF
TGTGCCTGGAGTGTAGCCGGACTGGGGTATAGCAATCAGCCCCAGCATTTT
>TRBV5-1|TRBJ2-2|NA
CASSWGQNTGELFF
TGCGCCAGCAGCTGGGGACAAAACACCGGGGAGCTGTTTTTT
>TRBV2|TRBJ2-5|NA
CASGGETQYF
TGTGCCAGTGGAGGGGAGACCCAGTACTTC
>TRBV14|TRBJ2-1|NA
CASSQSPRVSPYNEQFF
TGTGCCAGCAGCCAGTCCCCCCGGGTATCACCTTACAATGAGCAGTTCTTC
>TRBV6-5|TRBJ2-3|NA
CASSVSDTQYF
TGTGCCAGCAGCGTATCAGATACGCAGTATTTT
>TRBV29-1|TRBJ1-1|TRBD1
CSVEPGQGLMNTEAFF
TGCAGCGTTGAACCCGGACAGGGGCTAATGAACACTGAAGCTTTCTTT